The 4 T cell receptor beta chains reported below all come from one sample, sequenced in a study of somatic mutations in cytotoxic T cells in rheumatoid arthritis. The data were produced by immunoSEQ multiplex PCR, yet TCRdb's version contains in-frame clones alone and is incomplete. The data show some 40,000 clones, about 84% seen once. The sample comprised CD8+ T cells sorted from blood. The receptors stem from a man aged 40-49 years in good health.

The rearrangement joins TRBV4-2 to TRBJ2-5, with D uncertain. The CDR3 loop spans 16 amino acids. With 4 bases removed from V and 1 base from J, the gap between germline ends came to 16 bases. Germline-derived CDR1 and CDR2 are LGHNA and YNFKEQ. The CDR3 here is CASSPYPRKRQETQYF. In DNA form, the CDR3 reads TGTGCCAGCAGCCCCTACCCCCGGAAGCGCCAAGAGACCCAGTACTTC.

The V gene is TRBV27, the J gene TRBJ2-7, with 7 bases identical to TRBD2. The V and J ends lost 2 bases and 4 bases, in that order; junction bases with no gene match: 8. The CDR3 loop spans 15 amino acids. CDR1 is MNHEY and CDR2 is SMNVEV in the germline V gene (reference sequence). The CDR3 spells CASSLLAATFYEQYF. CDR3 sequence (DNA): TGTGCCAGCAGTTTACTAGCGGCAACCTTTTACGAGCAGTACTTC.

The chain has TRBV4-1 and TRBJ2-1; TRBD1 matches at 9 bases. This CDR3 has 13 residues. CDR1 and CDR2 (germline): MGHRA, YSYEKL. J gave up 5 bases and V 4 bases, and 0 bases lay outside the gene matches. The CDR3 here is CASSRDRDNEQFF. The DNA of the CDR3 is TGCGCCAGCAGCCGGGACAGGGACAATGAGCAGTTCTTC.

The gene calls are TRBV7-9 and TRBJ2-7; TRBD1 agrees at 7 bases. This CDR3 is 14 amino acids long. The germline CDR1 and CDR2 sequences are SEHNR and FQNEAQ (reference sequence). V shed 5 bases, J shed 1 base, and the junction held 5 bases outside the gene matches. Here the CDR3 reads CASSTDRESYEQYF. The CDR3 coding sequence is TGTGCCAGCAGCACTGACAGGGAGTCCTACGAGCAGTACTTC.